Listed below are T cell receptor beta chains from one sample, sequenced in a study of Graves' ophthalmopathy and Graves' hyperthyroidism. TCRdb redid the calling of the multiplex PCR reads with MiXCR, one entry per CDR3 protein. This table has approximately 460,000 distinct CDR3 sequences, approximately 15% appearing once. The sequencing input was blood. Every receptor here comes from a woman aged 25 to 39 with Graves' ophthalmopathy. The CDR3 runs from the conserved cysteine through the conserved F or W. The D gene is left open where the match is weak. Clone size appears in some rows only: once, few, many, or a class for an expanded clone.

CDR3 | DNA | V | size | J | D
CSASMAKGGGGYTF | TGCAGTGCTAGTATGGCAAAGGGGGGGGGAGGCTACACCTTC | TRBV20-1 | many | TRBJ1-2 | -
CASSATRAGNYGYTF | TGTGCCAGCAGCGCCACCAGGGCGGGGAACTATGGCTACACCTTC | TRBV5-4 | few | TRBJ1-2 | -
CASSLGRGRGTGELFF | TGTGCCAGCAGCTTAGGGAGGGGTAGGGGCACCGGGGAGCTGTTTTTT | TRBV7-8 | - | TRBJ2-2 | -
CATSRDWAGAQERYF | TGTGCCACCAGCAGAGATTGGGCGGGAGCACAAGAGAGGTACTTC | TRBV15 | many | TRBJ2-4 | TRBD2
CATVALGTGSTGELFF | TGTGCCACCGTAGCTCTCGGGACAGGGAGTACCGGGGAGCTGTTTTTT | TRBV10-3 | many | TRBJ2-2 | TRBD1
CASSLTGGQNTEAFF | TGTGCCAGTAGCCTCACAGGGGGCCAGAACACTGAAGCTTTCTTT | TRBV19 | few | TRBJ1-1 | TRBD1
CSGKGLLAVGETQYF | TGCAGCGGGAAAGGATTACTAGCGGTGGGAGAGACCCAGTACTTC | TRBV29-1 | many | TRBJ2-5 | TRBD2
CASNGPLPLHF | TGTGCCAGCAACGGACCCTTGCCCCTCCACTTT | TRBV2 | many | TRBJ1-6 | -
CASSLLGQTNTEAFF | TGTGCCAGCAGCTTACTCGGACAGACGAACACTGAAGCTTTCTTT | TRBV7-9 | many | TRBJ1-1 | -
CASSQDTGQGFSPLHF | TGCGCCAGCAGCCAAGATACAGGACAGGGCTTTTCACCCCTCCACTTT | TRBV4-1 | many | TRBJ1-6 | TRBD1
CASSKGTVNTESFF | TGTGCCAGCAGCAAGGGGACGGTGAACACTGAATCTTTCTTT | TRBV7-9 | - | TRBJ1-1 | -
CASSDWPLSGYTIYF | TGTGCCAGCAGTGATTGGCCGTTATCTGGATACACTATATATTTT | TRBV6-1 | - | TRBJ1-3 | -
CASSLRAAGVETQYF | TGTGCCAGCAGCTTAAGGGCGGCGGGAGTGGAGACCCAGTACTTC | TRBV7-2 | - | TRBJ2-5 | TRBD2
CASRRDRTVNTEAFF | TGTGCCAGCAGGAGGGACAGAACCGTGAACACTGAAGCTTTCTTT | TRBV6-1 | few | TRBJ1-1 | TRBD1
CSASGAGAFNTGELFF | TGCAGTGCTAGTGGGGCGGGGGCCTTCAACACCGGGGAGCTGTTTTTT | TRBV20-1 | many | TRBJ2-2 | -
CSVDLRGETQYF | TGCAGCGTTGACCTCCGGGGCGAGACCCAGTACTTC | TRBV29-1 | - | TRBJ2-5 | -
CATSRPLGGELFF | TGTGCCACCAGCAGGCCACTCGGCGGGGAGCTGTTTTTT | TRBV15 | many | TRBJ2-2 | -
CASSKPPGNNYGYTF | TGTGCCAGCAGTAAACCCCCGGGAAATAACTATGGCTACACCTTC | TRBV28 | many | TRBJ1-2 | -
CASSSRELDTEAFF | TGTGCCAGCTCCAGCAGAGAGCTTGATACTGAAGCTTTCTTT | TRBV18 | - | TRBJ1-1 | -
CSAEGQGNNSPLHF | TGCAGTGCTGAGGGACAGGGGAACAATTCACCCCTCCACTTT | TRBV20-1 | many | TRBJ1-6 | TRBD1
CASSLTGGESYEQYF | TGTGCCAGCAGTCTTACAGGGGGCGAAAGTTACGAGCAGTACTTC | TRBV6-1 | few | TRBJ2-7 | TRBD1
CASSDSGNTIYF | TGTGCCAGCAGCGACTCTGGAAACACCATATATTTT | TRBV28 | many | TRBJ1-3 | -
CASSMPTGTNTGELFF | TGTGCCAGTAGTATGCCGACAGGGACGAACACCGGGGAGCTGTTTTTT | TRBV19 | many | TRBJ2-2 | TRBD1
CASSLVLGLAGGGEQYF | TGTGCCAGCAGCTTAGTATTGGGACTAGCGGGAGGCGGGGAGCAGTACTTC | TRBV11-3 | many | TRBJ2-7 | TRBD2
CASRRDRVLYEQYF | TGTGCCAGCAGGCGGGACAGGGTTCTCTACGAGCAGTACTTC | TRBV6-1 | few | TRBJ2-7 | TRBD1
CASSETRATEAFF | TGTGCCAGCAGTGAAACCCGAGCCACTGAAGCTTTCTTT | TRBV6-1 | many | TRBJ1-1 | -